These 22 T cell receptor beta chains share one sample of origin, sequenced in a study of metastatic and nonmetastatic thyroid tumors. TCRdb re-called the PCR reads with MiXCR. This sample has more than 90,000 clones, with over 9.5% found just once. No patient received treatment before thyroid surgery. Sequenced material: blood. All receptors come from a female donor with papillary thyroid cancer or a benign thyroid nodule (not recorded which). Some clones in this sample may be carry-over from other donors' samples.

This clone was seen many times. The chain links TRBV11-2 to TRBJ2-3; either TRBD1 or TRBD2 may fit D (5 bases each). Germline loops: CDR1 SGHAT, CDR2 FQNNGV. CDR3 length: 16 amino acids. Trimming shortened V by 2 bases and J by 2 bases, and 14 bases separated the two germline ends. This CDR3 is CASSLFFRDPTDTQYF. CDR3 bases: TGTGCCAGCAGCTTATTCTTCAGGGACCCCACAGATACGCAGTATTTT.

This clone was recorded many times. V is TRBV20-1 and J is TRBJ2-4; D gene ambiguous. Germline CDR1 DFQATT, CDR2 SNEGSKA (reference sequence). The CDR3 is made up of 16 amino acids. V was clipped by 6 bases and J by 0 bases, with 18 bases between them. The CDR3 nucleotides are TGCAGTGCCTATCGTGAAGGATCCTTAGCCAAAAACATTCAGTACTTC. Protein: CSAYREGSLAKNIQYF.

In this sample, this clone turned up many times. The chain uses TRBV20-1 and TRBJ1-2; D ambiguous. V gave up 3 bases and J gave up 4 bases, with 6 bases separating them. The CDR3 loop spans 11 amino acids. Germline V gene lookup returns CDR1 DFQATT and CDR2 SNEGSKA (reference sequence). In nucleotides, the CDR3 is TGCAGTGCTAGCGGGAGCTATGGCTACACCTTC. Translation: CSASGSYGYTF.

This clone has just a few counts. At the DNA level, this CDR3 is encoded by other sequences in the same sample as well. V is TRBV7-6 and J is TRBJ2-2, with no clear D. Per germline, CDR1 SGHVS and CDR2 FNYEAQ. The CDR3 runs to 13 residues. The germline V and J ends were trimmed by 5 bases and 5 bases, with 9 bases remaining between them. The CDR3 loop is CASSRGATGELFF. In nucleotides, the CDR3 is TGTGCCAGCAGCCGAGGTGCTACCGGGGAGCTGTTTTTT.

This clone has a count of ten or more. The CDR3 sequence is CASSPQPGHSDQPQHF. The CDR3 region has the DNA TGTGCCAGCAGTCCCCAACCGGGACACTCCGATCAGCCCCAGCATTTT. The chain carries TRBV12-3 or TRBV12-4 and TRBJ1-5; D is possibly TRBD1 (6 bases). V gave up 5 bases and J gave up 5 bases, with 19 bases separating them. The CDR3 totals 16 residues.

The table lists this clone with many counts. The chain carries TRBV20-1 and TRBJ2-3; D is uncertain. The V gene lost 4 bases and the J gene lost 8 bases, with 7 bases spanning the gap. CDR1 DFQATT and CDR2 SNEGSKA come from the germline V gene (reference sequence). The CDR3 extends over 10 amino acids. CDR3 in amino acids: CSAILGTQYF. DNA for the CDR3: TGCAGTGCTATATTGGGTACGCAGTATTTT.

This clone has a count of ten or more. This chain connects TRBV4-3 to TRBJ2-1; 14 nucleotides align to TRBD2. Germline V gives CDR1 LGHNA, CDR2 YSLEER. This CDR3 is 17 amino acids long. The trim removed 0 bases at V and 5 bases at J, leaving 3 bases unmatched. CDR3 residues: CASSQDPGLAGDNEQFF. The CDR3 region has the DNA TGCGCCAGCAGCCAAGATCCGGGACTAGCGGGAGACAATGAGCAGTTCTTC.

This clone has at least ten counts. V usage is TRBV2 and J usage is TRBJ1-1; D is unclear. V gave up 4 bases and J gave up 2 bases, with 14 bases separating them. The CDR3 is 15 residues long. Per germline, CDR1 SNHLY and CDR2 FYNNEI. The CDR3 nucleotides are TGTGCCAGCAGTGTTGAGAGCGGTAGTAACACTGAAGCTTTCTTT. It is translated as CASSVESGSNTEAFF.

This clone was seen at least ten times. A much larger clonotype is one base distant, so this may be a read error. The CDR3 DNA follows: TGTGCCACCTCCACCTCCGGGACAGGGTCTGAAGATACGCAGTATTTT. Translating it yields CATSTSGTGSEDTQYF. The chain carries TRBV24-1 and TRBJ2-3; 9 nucleotides align to TRBD1. This CDR3 contains 16 residues. Germline V gene data show CDR1 as KGHDR and CDR2 as SFDVKD. With 9 bases clipped from V and 5 bases from J, the junction kept 14 bases outside the gene matches.

This clone has a count of ten or more. In the same sample, other DNA sequences code for this CDR3. The gene calls are TRBV5-1 and TRBJ2-2; possibly TRBD1 for D (5 bases). This CDR3 is 13 amino acids long. Trimming cost V 0 bases and J 8 bases, with 8 bases left between them. Per the germline V gene, CDR1 is SGHRS and CDR2 is YFSETQ. The CDR3 here is CASSLEGSGELFF. The CDR3 DNA sequence: TGCGCCAGCAGCTTGGAGGGGTCTGGGGAGCTGTTTTTT.

To note about this clone: One end of the junction is discordant with germline, which a read error may explain. The gene calls are TRBV7-2 and TRBJ2-5; TRBD2 agrees at 10 bases. The CDR3 has 17 amino acids. Germline lookup yields CDR1 SGHTA and CDR2 FQGNSA. This CDR3 reads CASILVSGAGGPETQYF. In DNA, the CDR3 is TGTGCCAGCATCTTAGTTTCAGGAGCGGGAGGGCCTGAGACCCAGTACTTC.

This clone was counted at least ten times. The chain carries TRBV10-3 and TRBJ2-7; TRBD2 might be the D (5 bases). V was shortened by 6 bases and J by 2 bases, with 14 bases between the two germline ends. This CDR3 contains 14 residues. The germline V gene has CDR1 ENHRY and CDR2 SYGVKD. As DNA, the CDR3 is TGTGCCATCAGATCTTCCACGGGAACCTACGAGCAGTACTTC. It specifies CAIRSSTGTYEQYF.

The sample holds one count of this clone. The rearrangement joins TRBV20-1 to TRBJ1-5, with a weak D call TRBD1 (6 bases). This CDR3 has 15 amino acids. Germline V gives CDR1 DFQATT, CDR2 SNEGSKA (reference sequence). V lost 3 bases and J lost 7, with 19 bases in between. This chain's CDR3 is CSASSGGTSGQPQHF. CDR3 bases: TGCAGTGCTAGTTCGGGGGGCACGAGTGGGCAGCCCCAGCATTTT.

This clone was counted a few times. This may come from a read error, since a much larger clone is one base off. V and J are TRBV5-4 and TRBJ2-3, with 10 bases matching TRBD2. This CDR3 contains 16 residues. Germline CDR1 reads SGHNT; CDR2 reads YYREEE (reference sequence). As DNA, the CDR3 is TGTGCCGGCAGCTTGGACGAGCGGGAGGGTGCAGATACGCAGTATTTT. Protein sequence: CAGSLDEREGADTQYF.

Concerning this clone itself: With a much larger clone just one base away, this may be a read error. This chain links TRBV11-1 with TRBJ1-1, with TRBD1 matching 7 bases. Germline CDR1 reads SGHAT; CDR2 reads FQDESV (reference sequence). This CDR3 region has 16 residues. J was trimmed by 1 base and V by 7 bases; bases with no gene match: 12. The CDR3 DNA sequence: TGTGCCAGCAACAAATCAGGGGGGATTCGGAACACTGAAGCTTTCTTT. This translates into CASNKSGGIRNTEAFF.

CDR3 protein: CASSDKGGEQYF. CDR3 nucleotides: TGTGCCAGCAGTGATAAAGGGGGCGAGCAGTACTTC. The chain uses TRBV6-1 and TRBJ2-7; D perhaps matches TRBD1 (6 bases). The germline V gene has CDR1 MNHNS and CDR2 SASEGT. The CDR3 spans 12 residues. Trimming shortened V by 3 bases and J by 6 bases, and 9 bases separated the two germline ends.

Many counts were recorded for this clone. This sequence joins TRBV20-1 and TRBJ2-7; 9 nucleotides match TRBD2. The V segment lost 4 bases and the J segment 6 bases; nucleotides outside the gene matches: 16. This CDR3 has 16 residues. The germline CDR1 and CDR2 sequences are DFQATT and SNEGSKA (reference sequence). The CDR3, as DNA: TGCAGTGCTAAATTCTTCGCGGGAGGGCAGTTGAGCGAGCAGTACTTC. Translating gives CSAKFFAGGQLSEQYF.

For this clone: A much larger clone lies one base from this, so it may be a read error. This chain uses TRBV15 with TRBJ1-4, with 7 bases identical to TRBD1. Germline CDR1 LNHNV, CDR2 YYDKDF (reference sequence). The CDR3 loop spans 14 amino acids. Written as DNA, the CDR3 is TGTGCCACCATCAGACGGGACAGCTGGGAAAAACTGTTTTTT. It yields the protein CATIRRDSWEKLFF. Complete variable domain (other parts from reference TRBV15 and TRBJ1-4): DAMVIQNPRYQVTQFGKPVTLSCSQTLNHNVMYWYQQKSSQAPKLLFHYYDKDFNNEADTPDNFQSRRPNTSFCFLDIRSPGLGDTAMYLCATIRRDSWEKLFFGSGTQLSVL.

This clone appeared many times. The chain is built from TRBV15 and TRBJ2-3; D ambiguous. The CDR3 has 13 amino acids. V dropped 5 bases and J dropped 4 bases, with 10 bases sitting between them. CDR1 and CDR2 from the germline V gene are LNHNV and YYDKDF (reference sequence). CDR3 sequence: CATSGLKADTQYF. DNA of the CDR3: TGTGCCACCAGCGGGCTTAAGGCAGATACGCAGTATTTT.

Many counts were recorded for this clone. The rearrangement links TRBV6-4 to TRBJ2-1; 12 nucleotides agree with TRBD2. The CDR3 loop spans 15 amino acids. Trimming at V came to 4 bases and at J to 11 bases, leaving 9 bases not matched to a gene. Germline lookup yields CDR1 MRHNA and CDR2 SNTAGT. The chain's CDR3 is CASSASGRAGGKQFF. The CDR3 bases are TGTGCCAGCAGTGCTAGCGGGAGGGCCGGGGGGAAGCAGTTCTTC.

This clone was seen at least ten times. V is TRBV6-6 and J is TRBJ2-7, with 13 bases lining up with TRBD2. This CDR3 is 18 amino acids long. The J segment lost 2 bases and the V segment lost 10 bases, leaving 17 bases of the junction unmatched. From germline, CDR1 is MNHNY and CDR2 SVGAGI (reference sequence). CDR3 in amino acids: CATSGAHGLAGVTYEQYF. For the CDR3, the DNA is TGTGCCACCTCGGGGGCTCACGGACTAGCGGGAGTCACCTACGAGCAGTACTTC.

The count of this clone is one. The chain recombines TRBV11-2 with TRBJ1-2; possibly TRBD1 for D (6 bases). The CDR3 runs to 14 residues. Trimming took off 7 bases at V and 8 bases at J, with 20 bases between the two ends. Germline lookup yields CDR1 SGHAT and CDR2 FQNNGV. The CDR3 here is CASTFSQGIDGYTF. The DNA of the CDR3 is TGTGCCAGCACCTTCAGTCAGGGGATTGACGGCTACACCTTC.